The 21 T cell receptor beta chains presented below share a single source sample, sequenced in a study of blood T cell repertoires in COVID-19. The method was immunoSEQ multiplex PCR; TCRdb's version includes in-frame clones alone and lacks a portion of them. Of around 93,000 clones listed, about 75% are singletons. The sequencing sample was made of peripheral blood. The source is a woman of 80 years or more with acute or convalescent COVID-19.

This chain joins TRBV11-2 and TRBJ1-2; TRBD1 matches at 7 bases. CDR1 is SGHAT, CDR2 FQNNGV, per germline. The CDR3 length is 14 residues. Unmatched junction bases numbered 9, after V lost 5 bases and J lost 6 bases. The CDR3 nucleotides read TGTGCCAGCAGCACAAGGGCAGGGGGGAATGGCTACACCTTC. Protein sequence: CASSTRAGGNGYTF.

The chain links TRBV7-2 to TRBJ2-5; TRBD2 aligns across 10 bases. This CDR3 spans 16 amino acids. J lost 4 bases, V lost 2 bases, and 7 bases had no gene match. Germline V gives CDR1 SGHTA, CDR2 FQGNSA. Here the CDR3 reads CASSLQSGGEGETQYF. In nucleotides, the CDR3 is TGTGCCAGCAGCTTACAGAGCGGGGGGGAGGGAGAGACCCAGTACTTC. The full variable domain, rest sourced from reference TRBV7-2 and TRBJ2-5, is GAGVSQSPSNKVTEKGKDVELRCDPISGHTALYWYRQSLGQGLEFLIYFQGNSAPDKSGLPSDRFSAERTGGSVSTLTIQRTQQEDSAVYLCASSLQSGGEGETQYFGPGTRLLVL.

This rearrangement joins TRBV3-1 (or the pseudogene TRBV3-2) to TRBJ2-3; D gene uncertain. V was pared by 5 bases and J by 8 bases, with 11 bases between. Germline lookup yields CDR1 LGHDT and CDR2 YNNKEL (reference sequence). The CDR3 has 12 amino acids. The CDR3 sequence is CASSSDSATQYF. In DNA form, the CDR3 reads TGTGCCAGCAGCTCCGACTCCGCTACGCAGTATTTT.

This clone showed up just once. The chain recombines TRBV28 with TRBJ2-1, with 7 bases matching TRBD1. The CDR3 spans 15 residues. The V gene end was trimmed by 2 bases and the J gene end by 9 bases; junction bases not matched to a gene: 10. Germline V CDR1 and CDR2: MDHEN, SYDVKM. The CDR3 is CASSLLTLRGIEQFF. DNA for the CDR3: TGTGCCAGCAGTTTACTTACCCTCAGGGGGATTGAGCAGTTCTTC.

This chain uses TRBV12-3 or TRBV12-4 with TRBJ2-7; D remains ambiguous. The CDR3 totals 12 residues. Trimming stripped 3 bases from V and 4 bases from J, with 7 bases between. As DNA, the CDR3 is TGTGCCAGCAGTTTGGTTACTTACGAGCAGTACTTC. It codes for CASSLVTYEQYF.

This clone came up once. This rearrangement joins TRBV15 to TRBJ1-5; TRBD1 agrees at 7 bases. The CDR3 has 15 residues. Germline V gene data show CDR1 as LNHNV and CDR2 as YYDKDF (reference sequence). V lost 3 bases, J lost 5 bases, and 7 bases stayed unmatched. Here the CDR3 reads CATSSAGQEHQPQHF. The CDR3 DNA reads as TGTGCCACCAGCAGTGCCGGACAGGAGCATCAGCCCCAGCATTTT.

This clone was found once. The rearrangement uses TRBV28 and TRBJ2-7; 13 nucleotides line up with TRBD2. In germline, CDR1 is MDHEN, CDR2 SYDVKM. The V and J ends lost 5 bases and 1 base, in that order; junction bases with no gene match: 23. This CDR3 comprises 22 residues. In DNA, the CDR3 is TGTGCCAGCAGTCTCCGGGACAGCACACTGGGACTAGCGGGAACTCGATCCTACGAGCAGTACTTC. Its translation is CASSLRDSTLGLAGTRSYEQYF.

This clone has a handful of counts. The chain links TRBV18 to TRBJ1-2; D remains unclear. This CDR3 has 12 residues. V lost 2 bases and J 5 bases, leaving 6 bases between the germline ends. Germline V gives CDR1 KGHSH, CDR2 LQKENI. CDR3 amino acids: CASSPTSYGYTF. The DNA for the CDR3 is TGTGCCAGCTCACCAACCAGTTATGGCTACACCTTC.

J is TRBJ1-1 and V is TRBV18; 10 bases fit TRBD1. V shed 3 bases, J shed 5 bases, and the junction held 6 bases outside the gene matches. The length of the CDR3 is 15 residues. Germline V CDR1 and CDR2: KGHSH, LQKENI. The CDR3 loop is CASSPGGQGRTEAFF. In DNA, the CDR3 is TGTGCCAGCTCACCGGGGGGACAGGGGCGGACTGAAGCTTTCTTT.

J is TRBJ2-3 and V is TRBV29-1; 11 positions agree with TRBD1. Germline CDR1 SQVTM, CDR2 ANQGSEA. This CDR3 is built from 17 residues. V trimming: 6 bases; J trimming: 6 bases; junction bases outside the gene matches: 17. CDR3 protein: CSVAGTGGIASWDTQYF. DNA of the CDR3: TGCAGCGTCGCCGGGACAGGGGGTATCGCATCTTGGGATACGCAGTATTTT.

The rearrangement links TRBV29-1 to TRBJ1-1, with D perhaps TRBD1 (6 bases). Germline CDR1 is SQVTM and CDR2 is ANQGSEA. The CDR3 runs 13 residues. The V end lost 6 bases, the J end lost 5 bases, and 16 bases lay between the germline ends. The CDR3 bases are TGCAGCGTGGGGGGGCTCAAGGGGACTGAAGCTTTCTTT. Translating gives CSVGGLKGTEAFF.

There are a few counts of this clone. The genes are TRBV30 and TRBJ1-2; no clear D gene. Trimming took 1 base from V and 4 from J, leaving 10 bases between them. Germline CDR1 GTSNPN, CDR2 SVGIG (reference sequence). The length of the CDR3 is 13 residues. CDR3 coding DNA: TGTGCCTGGAGTGCGAAAAGCGTCTATGGCTACACCTTC. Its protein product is CAWSAKSVYGYTF.

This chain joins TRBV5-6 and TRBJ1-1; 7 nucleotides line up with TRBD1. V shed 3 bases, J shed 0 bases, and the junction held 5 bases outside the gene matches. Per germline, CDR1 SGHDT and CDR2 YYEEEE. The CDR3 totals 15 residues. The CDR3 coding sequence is TGTGCCAGCAGCTCCTTTGACAGGGTGAACACTGAAGCTTTCTTT. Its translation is CASSSFDRVNTEAFF.

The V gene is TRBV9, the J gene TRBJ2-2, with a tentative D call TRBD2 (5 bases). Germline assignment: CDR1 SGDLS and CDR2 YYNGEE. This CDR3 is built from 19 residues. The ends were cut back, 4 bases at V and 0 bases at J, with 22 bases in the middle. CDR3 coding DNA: TGTGCCAGCAGCCAGTCCAGGCTAGCAAAGTTCGCGAACACCGGGGAGCTGTTTTTT. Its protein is CASSQSRLAKFANTGELFF.

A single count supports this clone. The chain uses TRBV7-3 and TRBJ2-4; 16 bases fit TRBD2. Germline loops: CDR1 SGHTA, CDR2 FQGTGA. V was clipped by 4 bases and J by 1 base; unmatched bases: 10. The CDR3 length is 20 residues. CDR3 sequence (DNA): TGTGCCAGCAGCTCCCCGGGACTAGCGGGAGGGCCCGTGGCCAAAAACATTCAGTACTTC. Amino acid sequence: CASSSPGLAGGPVAKNIQYF.

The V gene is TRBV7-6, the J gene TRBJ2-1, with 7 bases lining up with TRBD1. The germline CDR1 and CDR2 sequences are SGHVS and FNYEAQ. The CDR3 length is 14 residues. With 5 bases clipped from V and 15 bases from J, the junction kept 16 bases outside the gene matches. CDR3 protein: CASSGPNVTGAAFF. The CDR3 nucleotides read TGTGCCAGCAGCGGACCGAACGTAACAGGGGCTGCGTTCTTC. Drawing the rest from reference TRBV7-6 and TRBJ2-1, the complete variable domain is GAGVSQSPRYKVTKRGQDVALRCDPISGHVSLYWYRQALGQGPEFLTYFNYEAQQDKSGLPNDRFSAERPEGSISTLTIQRTEQRDSAMYRCASSGPNVTGAAFFGPGTRLTVL.

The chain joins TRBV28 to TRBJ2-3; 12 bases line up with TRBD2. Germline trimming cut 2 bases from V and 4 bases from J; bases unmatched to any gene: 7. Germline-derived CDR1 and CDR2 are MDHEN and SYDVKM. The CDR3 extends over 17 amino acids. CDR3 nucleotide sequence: TGTGCCAGCAGTTTAAAGACTAGCGGGGGTATAGCAGATACGCAGTATTTT. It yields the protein CASSLKTSGGIADTQYF.

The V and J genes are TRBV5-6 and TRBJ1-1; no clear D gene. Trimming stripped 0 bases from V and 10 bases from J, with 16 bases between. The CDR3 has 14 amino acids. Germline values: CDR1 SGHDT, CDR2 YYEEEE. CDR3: CASSLDWVPGVAFF. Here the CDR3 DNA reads TGTGCCAGCAGCTTGGACTGGGTGCCCGGGGTAGCTTTCTTT.

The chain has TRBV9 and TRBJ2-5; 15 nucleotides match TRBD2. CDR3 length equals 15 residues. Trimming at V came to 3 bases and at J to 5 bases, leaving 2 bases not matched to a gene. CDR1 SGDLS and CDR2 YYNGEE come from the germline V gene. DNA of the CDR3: TGTGCCAGCAGCGAGGGACTAGCGGGAGGTGAGACCCAGTACTTC. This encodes CASSEGLAGGETQYF.

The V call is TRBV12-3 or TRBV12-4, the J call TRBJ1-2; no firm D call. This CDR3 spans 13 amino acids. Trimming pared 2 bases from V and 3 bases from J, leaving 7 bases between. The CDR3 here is CASSLQYDYGYTF. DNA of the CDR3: TGTGCCAGCAGTTTACAGTACGACTATGGCTACACCTTC.

Written as DNA, the CDR3 is TGTGCCAGCAGCTTTCCCGGGACAATCAACGAGCAGTACTTC. Translating gives CASSFPGTINEQYF. The genes are TRBV11-2 and TRBJ2-7, with D perhaps TRBD1 (6 bases). CDR3 length: 14 residues. V was cut by 3 bases and J by 5 bases, with 14 bases left in between. CDR1 is SGHAT and CDR2 is FQNNGV in the germline V gene.